These T cell receptor beta chains were read from a single sample in a study of CD8 T cells in ankylosing spondylitis. TCRdb processed the 5' RACE reads anew with MiXCR; each CDR3 protein has one entry. The sample contains about 340,000 distinct CDR3 sequences, around 15% of which appear only once. The sequencing input was blood, either unsorted or a sorted T cell fraction (not recorded which). The receptors stem from a male donor with ankylosing spondylitis or in good health (not recorded which). The conserved cysteine and the conserved F or W are not part of the CDR3 here.

V gene	J gene	CDR3 protein
TRBV29-1	TRBJ2-1	SVGDRYNEQF
TRBV10-3	TRBJ2-1	ATLEEGSYNEQF
TRBV3-1	TRBJ1-2	ASSQDMTLAGYT
TRBV11-2	TRBJ2-7	ASSLVVDSYEQY
TRBV20-1	TRBJ1-1	SARAGSLNTEAF
TRBV12-3/TRBV12-4	TRBJ2-7	ASTAAGGPYEQY
TRBV12-3/TRBV12-4	TRBJ1-1	ASSLPTGMANTEAF
TRBV5-5	TRBJ1-6	ASSWQTGRDNSPLH
TRBV11-2	TRBJ1-2	ASSLGTSGVYGYT
TRBV7-2	TRBJ2-3	ASSLAGGPATDTQY
TRBV12-3/TRBV12-4	TRBJ2-4	ASSRDEANIQY
TRBV3-1	TRBJ2-4	ASSHLQGRSKNIQY
TRBV5-1	TRBJ2-7	ASSFIGQGGYEQY
TRBV6-5	TRBJ1-2	ASSYRQGTGYT
TRBV7-2	TRBJ2-3	ASSLLAGEDTQY